The present TCR beta chain was sequenced within a study of blood T cell repertoires in COVID-19 (dated by TCRdb to the early 2020s). In terms of the full investigation: Samples covering the acute and convalescent phases of COVID-19 were provided by collaborators in the United States, Italy and Spain. The samples were drawn from the first 160 participants of the ongoing ImmuneRACE study and from under 1,500 subjects provided by 6 global collaborators. The dataset comprised deeply sampled blood TCRbeta repertoires from subjects exposed to, actively infected with, or recovered from COVID-19. HLA class I and class II types, where available, came from metadata supplied by the sample provider rather than from assay-based typing. The repertoires were made available in a free public database intended to serve as a resource for research on the immune response to SARS-CoV-2. The sample metadata nearly always contained a de-identified subject ID, COVID-19 status, age in years and sex. The material from the prospective study consisted of cDNA or gDNA derived from T cells, B-cell-depleted T cells, or PBMCs.

TCRbeta CDR3 regions were amplified from genomic DNA by means of the immunoSEQ Assay, a bias-controlled multiplex PCR. In the paper's pipeline: Nucleated cell counts per sample were estimated from amplification of reference gene primers within the assay. To quantify the absolute abundance of each unique TCRbeta CDR3 rearrangement, sequence reads were collapsed and filtered. Productive Simpson clonality was computed per sample as the square root of Simpson's diversity index over productive rearrangements. TCRdb took over this immuneACCESS table, retaining in-frame rearrangements with V and J assigned. Such tables are incomplete; in checked studies, under half of the missing clones stem from an unresolved V gene, and the remainder is unexplained. V and J calls and clone size follow that table, whereas D and trimming were derived from the DNA. In this sample the table shows 68,000 or so clones, about 82% of which occur a single time. Under 5% of the sample comes from the top ten.

V has 6 bases trimmed and J has 4 bases trimmed; junction bases matching no gene number 9. Per the germline V gene, MGHRA is the CDR1 and YSYEKL is the CDR2. The CDR3 holds 15 amino acids from the cysteine to the phenylalanine. This entry keeps only the CDR3 DNA: 45 bases, framed from base 1. On this clone itself: This receptor's antigen is unknown. No qualities accompany the bases; no much larger clone lies one base away.

Collaborating institutions collected whole blood in K2EDTA tubes following their own protocols. For TCRbeta analysis, collaborator samples were shipped as frozen whole blood, as isolated PBMCs, or as DNA extracted from either sample type. Paper-wide results and their limitations: The quantity of clinical and demographic metadata differed by source and by participant and was supplied without curation.

This TCR was sampled from a man aged 50 to 59 with acute or convalescent COVID-19. Specimen: peripheral blood. The sequence links TRBV4-1 to TRBJ1-1; TRBD1 matches 9 bases in the middle. CDR3 loop: CASSLTGGLGTEAFF. The DNA is TGCGCCAGCAGTCTGACAGGGGGTTTGGGCACTGAAGCTTTCTTT.